Listed below are T cell receptor beta chains from one sample, sequenced in a study of shared clonotypes between healthy human individuals. The data were produced by immunoSEQ multiplex PCR, yet TCRdb's version contains in-frame clones alone and is incomplete. The sample includes roughly 110,000 clones, around 68% seen only once; the top ten take roughly a quarter. The specimen was memory CD8+ T cells sorted from blood. Receptor source: a woman in her 30s in good health. Each CDR3 is given with its conserved first and last residue. A D gene is named only where the DNA matches it firmly. Part of the rows lack a size; the others show once, few, many or a class for expanded clones.

CDR3aa,CDR3nt,abundance,v_gene,j_gene,d_gene
CASSFWDRTNTGELFF,TGTGCCAGCAGTTTTTGGGACAGAACTAACACCGGGGAGCTGTTTTTT,NA,TRBV28,TRBJ2-2,TRBD1
CASSSAGLAGGNEQFF,TGTGCCAGCAGTTCGGCGGGACTAGCGGGAGGAAATGAGCAGTTCTTC,NA,TRBV25-1,TRBJ2-1,TRBD2
CASSFWTGVSSDEQFF,TGCGCCAGCAGCTTCTGGACAGGGGTTAGTAGCGATGAGCAGTTCTTC,NA,TRBV5-1,TRBJ2-1,TRBD1
CASSFKGSSYNEQFF,TGTGCCAGCAGCTTCAAGGGGTCATCCTACAATGAGCAGTTCTTC,NA,TRBV7-9,TRBJ2-1,NA
CASSPREAMGQHF,TGTGCCAGCAGCCCACGGGAGGCGATGGGCCAGCATTTT,few,TRBV6-5,TRBJ1-5,NA
CASSGTVEETQYF,TGTGCCAGCAGTGGGACCGTTGAGGAGACCCAGTACTTC,NA,TRBV6-6,TRBJ2-5,NA
CAIGLGGATYEQYF,TGTGCCATCGGGCTGGGCGGGGCCACCTACGAGCAGTACTTC,NA,TRBV10-3,TRBJ2-7,NA
CASSQGMWQPQHF,TGTGCCAGCAGCCAAGGAATGTGGCAGCCCCAGCATTTT,NA,TRBV4-2,TRBJ1-5,NA
CASRGHQLYQETQYF,TGTGCCAGCCGCGGACACCAGTTGTACCAAGAGACCCAGTACTTC,NA,TRBV28,TRBJ2-5,NA
CASINRVYEQYF,TGTGCCAGCATTAACAGGGTGTACGAGCAGTACTTC,few,TRBV2,TRBJ2-7,NA
CATRELQETQYF,TGTGCCACTAGGGAACTACAAGAGACCCAGTACTTC,once,TRBV25-1,TRBJ2-5,NA
CASSLYWGGTEAFF,TGCGCCAGCAGCTTGTATTGGGGAGGGACTGAAGCTTTCTTT,NA,TRBV5-1,TRBJ1-1,NA
CASAPFYGGGKLFF,TGTGCCAGCGCGCCCTTTTACGGAGGGGGAAAACTGTTTTTT,NA,TRBV16,TRBJ1-4,NA
CASSVLAGGLYEQYF,TGTGCCAGCAGCGTACTAGCGGGAGGCCTCTACGAGCAGTACTTC,NA,TRBV7-8,TRBJ2-7,TRBD2
CASRNPGQNHSEAFF,TGTGCCAGCAGAAACCCCGGGCAGAACCACTCTGAAGCTTTCTTT,NA,TRBV21-1,TRBJ1-1,NA